A selection of T cell receptor beta chains follows, all from one sample in a study of blood T cell repertoires in COVID-19. TCRdb's copy holds only in-frame clones and misses some; the assay was immunoSEQ multiplex PCR. The sample contains 61,000 or so clones, around 80% of which appear only once. Sequencing was done on a sample of peripheral blood. Source of these receptors: a woman between 70 and 85 years old with acute or convalescent COVID-19. Both conserved end residues are part of each CDR3. D genes are given only for firm matches. Not every row has a clone size; where given, it reads once, few, many or a size class.

j_call d_call v_call clone_size cdr3_nt cdr3_aa
TRBJ2-5 . TRBV2 . TGTGCCAGCAGCGAGGACGGAGGAGAGACCCAGTACTTC CASSEDGGETQYF
TRBJ2-5 . TRBV27 once TGTGCCAGCAGTTTAGTGTATCGGGGTCAAGAGACCCAGTACTTC CASSLVYRGQETQYF
TRBJ2-2 . TRBV5-1 once TGCGCCAGCAGCTTCAGTACCTCGAACACCGGGGAGCTGTTTTTT CASSFSTSNTGELFF
TRBJ1-2 . TRBV18 . TGTGCCAGCTCACCAGCCTCGGGCTATGGCTACACCTTC CASSPASGYGYTF
TRBJ2-3 . TRBV7-9 . TGTGCCAGCAGCAAATCGCAGGGGAGAGATACGCAGTATTTT CASSKSQGRDTQYF
TRBJ1-1 TRBD1 TRBV5-4 . TGTGCCAGCAGGGGGGGACAGGGGAACACTGAAGCTTTCTTT CASRGGQGNTEAFF
TRBJ2-1 . TRBV7-2 once TGTGCCAGCAGCTTAGACCGGGTAGCGGATGAGCAGTTCTTC CASSLDRVADEQFF
TRBJ2-2 . TRBV6-4 . TGTGCCAGCAGTGAATTAGGTGGGCAGCTAAACACCGGGGAGCTGTTTTTT CASSELGGQLNTGELFF
TRBJ2-3 . TRBV5-4 . TGTGCCAGCAGCTTCAGGGGTCGGGTCACAGATACGCAGTATTTT CASSFRGRVTDTQYF
TRBJ1-2 . TRBV11-2 . TGTGCCAGCAGCTTAGACGTATTGGGCCTGGGCTACACCTTC CASSLDVLGLGYTF
TRBJ1-2 TRBD1 TRBV7-9 . TGTGCCAGCAGCAAGACAGGGTTCGCTCATGGCTACACCTTC CASSKTGFAHGYTF
TRBJ2-3 . TRBV5-1 once TGCGCCAGCAGCTTGGGAGACACAGATACGCAGTATTTT CASSLGDTDTQYF
TRBJ2-1 TRBD2 TRBV5-6 . TGTGCCAGCAGCTTATTCGGGGGGGCGAGGTACAATGAGCAGTTCTTC CASSLFGGARYNEQFF
TRBJ2-7 TRBD1 TRBV13 . TGTGCCAGCAGCTCCAGGACAGGCGGGCATATCTACGAGCAGTACTTC CASSSRTGGHIYEQYF
TRBJ1-4 . TRBV2 . TGTGCCAGCAAAAAGACAGTTCTTACTACAACTAATGAAAAACTGTTTTTT CASKKTVLTTTNEKLFF